This TCR beta chain was sequenced in a study of CD8 T cells in ankylosing spondylitis. The CDR3 extends over 16 amino acids. Germline CDR1 reads LGHNA; CDR2 reads YNFKEQ. Trimming at V came to 4 bases and at J to 4 bases, leaving 8 bases not matched to a gene. TCRdb reprocessed the 5' RACE reads with MiXCR, giving one entry per CDR3 protein. The sample lists 300,000 to 350,000 distinct CDR3 sequences; roughly 14% were seen once. Note on this clonotype: The antigen remains undetermined.

General study results and limits: Characteristic, it appeared, of ankylosing spondylitis blood was a TCR beta motif of several highly homologous variants.

Sequencing used blood, either unsorted or a sorted T cell fraction (not recorded which). The source is a male donor with ankylosing spondylitis or in good health (not recorded which). V and J are TRBV4-2 and TRBJ1-5, with 9 bases that match TRBD1. CDR3 protein: CASSLGTGSGNQPQHF. In nucleotides, the CDR3 is TGTGCCAGCAGCCTTGGGACAGGGTCGGGGAATCAGCCCCAGCATTTT.